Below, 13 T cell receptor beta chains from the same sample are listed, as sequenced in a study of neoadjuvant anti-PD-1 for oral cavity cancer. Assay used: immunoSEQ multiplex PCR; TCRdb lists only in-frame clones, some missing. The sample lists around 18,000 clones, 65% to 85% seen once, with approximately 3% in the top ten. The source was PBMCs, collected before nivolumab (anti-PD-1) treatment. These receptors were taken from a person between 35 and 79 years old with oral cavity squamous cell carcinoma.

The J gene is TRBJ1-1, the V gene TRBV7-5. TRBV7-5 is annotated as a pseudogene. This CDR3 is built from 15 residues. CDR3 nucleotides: TGTGCCAGAAGCCCCAAATCGGGGGGCGCGACTGAAGCTTTCTTT. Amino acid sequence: CARSPKSGGATEAFF.

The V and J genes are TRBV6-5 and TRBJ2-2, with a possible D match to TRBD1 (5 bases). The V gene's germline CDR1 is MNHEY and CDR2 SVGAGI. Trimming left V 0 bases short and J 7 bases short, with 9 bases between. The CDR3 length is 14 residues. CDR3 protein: CASSYSPGRGELFF. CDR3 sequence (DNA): TGTGCCAGCAGTTACTCTCCAGGGCGCGGGGAGCTGTTTTTT.

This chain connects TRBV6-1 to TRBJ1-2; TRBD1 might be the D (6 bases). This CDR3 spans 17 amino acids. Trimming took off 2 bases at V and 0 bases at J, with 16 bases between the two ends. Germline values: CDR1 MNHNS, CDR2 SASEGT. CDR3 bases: TGTGCCAGCAGTGAATCCGGGGGCGCGATGGCTAACTATGGCTACACCTTC. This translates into CASSESGGAMANYGYTF.

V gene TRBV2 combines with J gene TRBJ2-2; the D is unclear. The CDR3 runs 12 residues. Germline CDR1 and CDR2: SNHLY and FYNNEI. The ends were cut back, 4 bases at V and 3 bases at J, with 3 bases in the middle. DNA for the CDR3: TGTGCCAGCAGTGGGGACACCGGGGAGCTGTTTTTT. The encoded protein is CASSGDTGELFF.

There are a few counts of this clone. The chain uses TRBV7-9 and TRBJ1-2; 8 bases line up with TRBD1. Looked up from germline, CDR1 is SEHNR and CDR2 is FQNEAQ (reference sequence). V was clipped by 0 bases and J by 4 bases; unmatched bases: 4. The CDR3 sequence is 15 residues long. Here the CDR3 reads CASSLAQGAIYGYTF. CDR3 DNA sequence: TGTGCCAGCAGCTTAGCGCAGGGGGCTATCTATGGCTACACCTTC.

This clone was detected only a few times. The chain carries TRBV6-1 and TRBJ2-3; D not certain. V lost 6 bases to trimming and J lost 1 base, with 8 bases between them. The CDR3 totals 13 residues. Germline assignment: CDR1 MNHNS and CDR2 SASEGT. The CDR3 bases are TGTGCCAGCAGCGCCCCCGGCACAGATACGCAGTATTTT. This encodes CASSAPGTDTQYF.

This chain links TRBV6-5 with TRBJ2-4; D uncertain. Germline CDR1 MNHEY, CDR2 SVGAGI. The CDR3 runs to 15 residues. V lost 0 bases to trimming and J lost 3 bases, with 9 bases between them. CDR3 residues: CASSYSGGFKNIQYF. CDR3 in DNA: TGTGCCAGCAGTTACTCGGGCGGTTTCAAAAACATTCAGTACTTC.

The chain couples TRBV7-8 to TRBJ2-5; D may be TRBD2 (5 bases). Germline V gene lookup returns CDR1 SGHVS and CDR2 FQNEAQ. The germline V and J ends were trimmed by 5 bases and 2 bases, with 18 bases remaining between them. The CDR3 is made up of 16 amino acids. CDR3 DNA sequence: TGTGCCAGCAGCCCAGAAGCGGCTTTAAAACAAGAGACCCAGTACTTC. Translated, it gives CASSPEAALKQETQYF.

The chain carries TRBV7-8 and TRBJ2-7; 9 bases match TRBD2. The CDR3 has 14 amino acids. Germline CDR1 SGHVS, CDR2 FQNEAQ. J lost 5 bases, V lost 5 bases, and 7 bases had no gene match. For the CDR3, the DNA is TGTGCCAGCAGCGGGCGGGAGGGCCGAAACGAGCAGTACTTC. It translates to CASSGREGRNEQYF. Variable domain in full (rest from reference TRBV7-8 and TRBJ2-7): GAGVSQSPRYKVAKRGQDVALRCDPISGHVSLFWYQQALGQGPEFLTYFQNEAQLDKSGLPSDRFFAERPEGSVSTLKIQRTQQEDSAVYLCASSGREGRNEQYFGPGTRLTVT.

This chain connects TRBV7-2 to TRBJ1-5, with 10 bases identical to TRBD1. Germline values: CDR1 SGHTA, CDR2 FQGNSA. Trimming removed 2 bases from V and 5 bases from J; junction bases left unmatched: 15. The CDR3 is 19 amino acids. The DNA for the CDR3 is TGTGCCAGCAGCTTATTTTCGTGGACAGGGGGAACGGAAGATCAGCCCCAGCATTTT. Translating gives CASSLFSWTGGTEDQPQHF. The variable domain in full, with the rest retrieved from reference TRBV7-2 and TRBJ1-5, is GAGVSQSPSNKVTEKGKDVELRCDPISGHTALYWYRQSLGQGLEFLIYFQGNSAPDKSGLPSDRFSAERTGGSVSTLTIQRTQQEDSAVYLCASSLFSWTGGTEDQPQHFGDGTRLSIL.

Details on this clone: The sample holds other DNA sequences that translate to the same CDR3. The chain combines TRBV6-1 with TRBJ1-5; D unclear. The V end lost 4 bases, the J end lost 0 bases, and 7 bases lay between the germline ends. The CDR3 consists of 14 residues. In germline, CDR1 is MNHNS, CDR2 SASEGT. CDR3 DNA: TGTGCCAGCAGTGGGCAGAATAGCAATCAGCCCCAGCATTTT. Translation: CASSGQNSNQPQHF.

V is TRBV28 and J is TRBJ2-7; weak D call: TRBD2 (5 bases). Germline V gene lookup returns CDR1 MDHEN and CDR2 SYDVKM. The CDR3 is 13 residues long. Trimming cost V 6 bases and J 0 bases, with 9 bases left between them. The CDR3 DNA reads TGTGCCAGCAGCCCGGGGTACTCCTACGAGCAGTACTTC. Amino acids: CASSPGYSYEQYF.

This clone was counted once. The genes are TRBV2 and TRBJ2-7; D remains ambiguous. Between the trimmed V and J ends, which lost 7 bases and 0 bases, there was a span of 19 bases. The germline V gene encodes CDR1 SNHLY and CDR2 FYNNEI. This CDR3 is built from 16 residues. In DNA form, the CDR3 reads TGTGCCAGCATCATGTCGGGCGTCTCGTTCTCCTACGAGCAGTACTTC. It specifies CASIMSGVSFSYEQYF.